This T cell receptor beta chain appears in the sequencing data of a study of identical twins. Study findings and constraints: Models came in too low on out-of-frame TCR alpha sharing in monozygotic twins.

Points on this clonotype: What it binds is not known.

MiXCR, applied by TCRdb to the 5' RACE reads, yields one record per CDR3 protein. The sample includes 400,000 to 500,000 distinct CDR3 sequences, roughly 13% of them seen just once. Germline-derived CDR1 and CDR2 are SGHTA and FQGNSA. Deletions cut 1 base from V and 7 bases from J, with 19 bases between. The CDR3 totals 16 residues. The data were also submitted as part of a second study, on yellow fever vaccine responses in identical twins.

Sequenced: CD4+ T cells sorted from blood. The receptor's source is a young woman in good health. The chain links TRBV7-2 to TRBJ1-2, with D uncertain. The CDR3 coding sequence is TGTGCCAGCAGCTTAGGGGTACATAGTTACATTCCTGGCTACACCTTC. As protein: CASSLGVHSYIPGYTF. The full variable domain, rest sourced from reference TRBV7-2 and TRBJ1-2, is GAGVSQSPSNKVTEKGKDVELRCDPISGHTALYWYRQSLGQGLEFLIYFQGNSAPDKSGLPSDRFSAERTGGSVSTLTIQRTQQEDSAVYLCASSLGVHSYIPGYTFGSGTRLTVV.